A selection of T cell receptor beta chains follows, all from one sample in a study of CXCR3-negative and CXCR3-positive naive CD8 T cells. TCRdb re-called the 5' RACE reads and catalogs CDR3 proteins one per entry, DNA excluded. This repertoire includes more than 65,000 distinct CDR3 sequences. The sample comprised naive CXCR3- CD8+ T cells from blood. All receptors come from a human donor in good health. Some clones in this sample may be carry-over from other donors' samples. CDR3s include the opening cysteine and the closing phenylalanine or tryptophan. The order of the fields is CDR3 protein, V gene, clone size, J gene. Expanded clones are given a class, and other clones once, few, many or no size at all.

CDR3 protein: CSVEGALGNGYEQYF
V gene: TRBV29-1
clone size: -
J gene: TRBJ2-7

CDR3 protein: CASSSIDGTAYGYTF
V gene: TRBV28
clone size: -
J gene: TRBJ1-2

CDR3 protein: CASSPGLAGDPYEQYF
V gene: TRBV28
clone size: -
J gene: TRBJ2-7

CDR3 protein: CSALSLDLRQLF
V gene: TRBV29-1
clone size: -
J gene: TRBJ1-1

CDR3 protein: CASSIDGLAGAGETQYF
V gene: TRBV5-6
clone size: -
J gene: TRBJ2-5

CDR3 protein: CASSTPTWNTEAFF
V gene: TRBV7-9
clone size: -
J gene: TRBJ1-1

CDR3 protein: CAISAFEGGALDTQYF
V gene: TRBV10-3
clone size: -
J gene: TRBJ2-3

CDR3 protein: CSASTSYGYTF
V gene: TRBV20-1
clone size: -
J gene: TRBJ1-2

CDR3 protein: CASSQELTQEGPNTEAFF
V gene: TRBV4-3
clone size: -
J gene: TRBJ1-1

CDR3 protein: CASSLGRGDEQFF
V gene: TRBV7-7
clone size: -
J gene: TRBJ2-1

CDR3 protein: CASSIDRSPKQYF
V gene: TRBV5-1
clone size: -
J gene: TRBJ2-7

CDR3 protein: CASSPPGTATSYNEQFF
V gene: TRBV12-3/TRBV12-4
clone size: -
J gene: TRBJ2-1

CDR3 protein: CASGLNQPQHF
V gene: TRBV27
clone size: -
J gene: TRBJ1-5

CDR3 protein: CASSPPGSEQFF
V gene: TRBV18
clone size: -
J gene: TRBJ2-1

CDR3 protein: CASSFHTGSGELFF
V gene: TRBV28
clone size: -
J gene: TRBJ2-2

CDR3 protein: CASSQVMNTGELSF
V gene: TRBV4-1
clone size: -
J gene: TRBJ2-2

CDR3 protein: CATSDSEDSGWGVYGAFF
V gene: TRBV24-1
clone size: -
J gene: TRBJ1-1

CDR3 protein: CASNSGTGDYGYTF
V gene: TRBV5-1
clone size: -
J gene: TRBJ1-2

CDR3 protein: CASSLGGSGGLSSYEQYF
V gene: TRBV7-6
clone size: -
J gene: TRBJ2-7

CDR3 protein: CASSFLAGLDEQYF
V gene: TRBV28
clone size: -
J gene: TRBJ2-7

CDR3 protein: CASSLGFRQPQHF
V gene: TRBV7-6
clone size: -
J gene: TRBJ1-5

CDR3 protein: CASSGHRDLGLAGVNEQFF
V gene: TRBV21-1
clone size: -
J gene: TRBJ2-1

CDR3 protein: CASSSGLAGGPLFTDTQYF
V gene: TRBV28
clone size: -
J gene: TRBJ2-3

CDR3 protein: CASSIRTGTGSSQPQHF
V gene: TRBV28
clone size: -
J gene: TRBJ1-5

CDR3 protein: CASSYGGVEPQHF
V gene: TRBV6-6
clone size: -
J gene: TRBJ1-5

CDR3 protein: CASRDRASDTQYF
V gene: TRBV5-1
clone size: -
J gene: TRBJ2-3

CDR3 protein: CASSLGTGAYEQYF
V gene: TRBV7-6
clone size: medium-sized
J gene: TRBJ2-7

CDR3 protein: CSVATGTTETEAFF
V gene: TRBV29-1
clone size: -
J gene: TRBJ1-1

CDR3 protein: CAWWDSYNEQFF
V gene: TRBV30
clone size: -
J gene: TRBJ2-1

CDR3 protein: CASSSAGIGYEQYF
V gene: TRBV6-2/TRBV6-3
clone size: -
J gene: TRBJ2-7

CDR3 protein: CATSDRLGYEQYF
V gene: TRBV12-5
clone size: -
J gene: TRBJ2-7

CDR3 protein: CASSFGLADQETQYF
V gene: TRBV12-3/TRBV12-4
clone size: -
J gene: TRBJ2-5

CDR3 protein: CSARDLEGWGELFF
V gene: TRBV20-1
clone size: -
J gene: TRBJ2-2

CDR3 protein: CASSLALAGKLGNEQFF
V gene: TRBV7-9
clone size: -
J gene: TRBJ2-1

CDR3 protein: CSGTGTRTSNEQFF
V gene: TRBV29-1
clone size: -
J gene: TRBJ2-1

CDR3 protein: CSVGGSSYEQYF
V gene: TRBV29-1
clone size: -
J gene: TRBJ2-7

CDR3 protein: CSAPLTDTQYF
V gene: TRBV20-1
clone size: -
J gene: TRBJ2-3

CDR3 protein: CSVEVGGGWSEAFF
V gene: TRBV29-1
clone size: -
J gene: TRBJ1-1

CDR3 protein: CASNIHRDVYNEQFF
V gene: TRBV7-2
clone size: -
J gene: TRBJ2-1

CDR3 protein: CASSSGLAGAYNEQFF
V gene: TRBV28
clone size: -
J gene: TRBJ2-1

CDR3 protein: CASSFRQNALTDTQYF
V gene: TRBV7-8
clone size: -
J gene: TRBJ2-3

CDR3 protein: CASSPKTLAKNIQYF
V gene: TRBV12-3/TRBV12-4
clone size: -
J gene: TRBJ2-4

CDR3 protein: CASRRTDGAGEAFF
V gene: TRBV6-5
clone size: -
J gene: TRBJ1-1

CDR3 protein: CSVEVQQKETQYF
V gene: TRBV29-1
clone size: -
J gene: TRBJ2-5

CDR3 protein: CASSFFGANVLTF
V gene: TRBV28
clone size: -
J gene: TRBJ2-6

CDR3 protein: CASSVPGVEQYF
V gene: TRBV2
clone size: -
J gene: TRBJ2-7